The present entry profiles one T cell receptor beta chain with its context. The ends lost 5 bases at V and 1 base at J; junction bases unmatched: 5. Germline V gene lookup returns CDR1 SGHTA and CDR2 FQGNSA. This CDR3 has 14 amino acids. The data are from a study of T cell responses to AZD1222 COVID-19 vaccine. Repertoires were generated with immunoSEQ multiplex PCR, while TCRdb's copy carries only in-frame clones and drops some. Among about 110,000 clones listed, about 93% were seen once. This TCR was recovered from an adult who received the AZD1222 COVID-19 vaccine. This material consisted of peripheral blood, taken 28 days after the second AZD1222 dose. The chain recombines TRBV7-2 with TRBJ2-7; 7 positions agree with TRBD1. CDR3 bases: TGTGCCAGCAGCAGAGTGGGACAGTCCTACGAGCAGTACTTC. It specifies CASSRVGQSYEQYF.